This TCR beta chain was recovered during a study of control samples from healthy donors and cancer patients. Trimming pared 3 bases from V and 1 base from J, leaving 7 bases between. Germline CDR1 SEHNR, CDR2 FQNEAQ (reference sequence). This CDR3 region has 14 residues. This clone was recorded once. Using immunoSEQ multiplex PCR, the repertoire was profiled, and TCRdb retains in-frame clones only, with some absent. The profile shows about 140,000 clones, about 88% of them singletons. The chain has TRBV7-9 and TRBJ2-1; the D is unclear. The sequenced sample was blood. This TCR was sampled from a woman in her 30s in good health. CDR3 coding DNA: TGTGCCAGCAGCTTTGGGGATTCCTACAATGAGCAGTTCTTC. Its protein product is CASSFGDSYNEQFF.